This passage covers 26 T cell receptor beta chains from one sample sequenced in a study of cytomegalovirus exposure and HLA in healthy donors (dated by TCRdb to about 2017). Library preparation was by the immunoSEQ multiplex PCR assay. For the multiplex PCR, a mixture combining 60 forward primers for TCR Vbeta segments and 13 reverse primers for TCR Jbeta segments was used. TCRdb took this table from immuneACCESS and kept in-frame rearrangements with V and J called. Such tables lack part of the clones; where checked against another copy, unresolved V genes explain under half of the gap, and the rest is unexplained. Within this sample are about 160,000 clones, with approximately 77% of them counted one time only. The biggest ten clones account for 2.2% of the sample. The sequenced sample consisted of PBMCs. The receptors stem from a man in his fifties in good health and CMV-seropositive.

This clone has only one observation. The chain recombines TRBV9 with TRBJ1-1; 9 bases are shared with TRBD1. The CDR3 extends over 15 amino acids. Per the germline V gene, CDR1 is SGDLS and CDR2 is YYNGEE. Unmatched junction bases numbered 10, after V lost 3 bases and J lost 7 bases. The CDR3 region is CASSDQPGQGFEAFF. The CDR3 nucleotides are TGTGCCAGCAGCGATCAGCCGGGACAGGGATTTGAAGCTTTCTTT.

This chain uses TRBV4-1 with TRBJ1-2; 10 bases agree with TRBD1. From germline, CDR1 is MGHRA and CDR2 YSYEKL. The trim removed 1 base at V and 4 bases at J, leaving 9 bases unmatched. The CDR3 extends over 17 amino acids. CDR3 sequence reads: CASSQAAGTGVGYGYTF. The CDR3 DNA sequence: TGCGCCAGCAGCCAAGCCGCCGGGACAGGGGTTGGCTATGGCTACACCTTC.

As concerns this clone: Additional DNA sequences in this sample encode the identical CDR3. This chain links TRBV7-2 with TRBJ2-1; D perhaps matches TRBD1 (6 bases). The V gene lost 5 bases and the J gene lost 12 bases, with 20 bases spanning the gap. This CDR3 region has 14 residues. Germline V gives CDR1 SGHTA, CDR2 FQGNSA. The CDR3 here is CASSLGGTGNRQFF. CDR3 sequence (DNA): TGTGCCAGCAGCCTAGGGGGAACGGGGAATCGGCAGTTCTTC. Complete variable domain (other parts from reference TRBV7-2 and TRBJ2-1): GAGVSQSPSNKVTEKGKDVELRCDPISGHTALYWYRQSLGQGLEFLIYFQGNSAPDKSGLPSDRFSAERTGGSVSTLTIQRTQQEDSAVYLCASSLGGTGNRQFFGPGTRLTVL.

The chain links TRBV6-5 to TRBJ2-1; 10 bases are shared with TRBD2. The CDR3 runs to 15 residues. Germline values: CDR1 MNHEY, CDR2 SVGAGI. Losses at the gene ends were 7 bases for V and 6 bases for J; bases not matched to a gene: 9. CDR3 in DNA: TGTGCCAGCACCGAAGTAGCGGGGGGATTCAATGAGCAGTTCTTC. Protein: CASTEVAGGFNEQFF.

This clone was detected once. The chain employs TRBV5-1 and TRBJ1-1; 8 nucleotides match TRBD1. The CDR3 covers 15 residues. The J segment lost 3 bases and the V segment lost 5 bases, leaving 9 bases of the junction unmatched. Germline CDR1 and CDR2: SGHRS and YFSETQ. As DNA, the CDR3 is TGCGCCAGCAGTCTGACGTCGGACAGGGACACTGAAGCTTTCTTT. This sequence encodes CASSLTSDRDTEAFF.

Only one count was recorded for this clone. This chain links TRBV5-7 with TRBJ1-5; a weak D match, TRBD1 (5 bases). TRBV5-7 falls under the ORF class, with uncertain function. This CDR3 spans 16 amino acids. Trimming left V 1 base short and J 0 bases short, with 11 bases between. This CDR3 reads CASSLSRGSSNQPQHF. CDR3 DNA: TGTGCCAGCAGCTTGTCTCGGGGGAGTAGCAATCAGCCCCAGCATTTT.

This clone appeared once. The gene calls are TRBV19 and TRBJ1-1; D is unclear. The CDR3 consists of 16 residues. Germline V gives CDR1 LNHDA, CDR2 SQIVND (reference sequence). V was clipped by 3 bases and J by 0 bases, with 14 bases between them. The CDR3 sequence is CASSIGRTRMNTEAFF. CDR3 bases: TGTGCCAGTAGTATCGGGAGGACCCGTATGAACACTGAAGCTTTCTTT.

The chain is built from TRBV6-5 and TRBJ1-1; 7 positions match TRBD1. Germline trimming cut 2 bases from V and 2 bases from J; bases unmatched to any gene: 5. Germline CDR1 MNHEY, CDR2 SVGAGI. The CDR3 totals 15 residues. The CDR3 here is CASSYEGGANTEAFF. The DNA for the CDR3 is TGTGCCAGCAGTTACGAAGGGGGCGCAAACACTGAAGCTTTCTTT.

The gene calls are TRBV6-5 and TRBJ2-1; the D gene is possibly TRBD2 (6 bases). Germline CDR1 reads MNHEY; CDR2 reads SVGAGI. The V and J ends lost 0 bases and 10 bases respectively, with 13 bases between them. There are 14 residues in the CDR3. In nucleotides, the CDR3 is TGTGCCAGCAGTTACTCCGGGAGTGCGTTGGAGCAGTTCTTC. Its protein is CASSYSGSALEQFF.

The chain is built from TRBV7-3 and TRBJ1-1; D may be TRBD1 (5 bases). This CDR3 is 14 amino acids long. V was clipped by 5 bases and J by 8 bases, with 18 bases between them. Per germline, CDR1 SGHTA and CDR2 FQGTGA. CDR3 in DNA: TGTGCCAGCAGCAAACTGGGGGGGGGAGCGGAAGCTTTCTTT. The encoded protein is CASSKLGGGAEAFF.

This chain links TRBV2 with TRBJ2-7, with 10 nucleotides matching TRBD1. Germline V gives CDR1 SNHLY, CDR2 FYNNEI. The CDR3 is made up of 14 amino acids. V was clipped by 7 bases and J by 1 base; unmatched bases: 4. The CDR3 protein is CASTVDRGSYEQYF. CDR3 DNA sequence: TGTGCCAGCACCGTGGACAGGGGGTCCTACGAGCAGTACTTC.

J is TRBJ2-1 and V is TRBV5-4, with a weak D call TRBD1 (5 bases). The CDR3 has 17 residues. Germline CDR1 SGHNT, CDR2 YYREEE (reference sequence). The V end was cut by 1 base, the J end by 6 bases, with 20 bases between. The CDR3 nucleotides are TGTGCCAGCAGCTTGAGCCTAGGGGCGAAGGCCCTCAATGAGCAGTTCTTC. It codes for CASSLSLGAKALNEQFF. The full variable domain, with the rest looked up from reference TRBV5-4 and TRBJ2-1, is ETGVTQSPTHLIKTRGQQVTLRCSSQSGHNTVSWYQQALGQGPQFIFQYYREEENGRGNFPPRFSGLQFPNYSSELNVNALELDDSALYLCASSLSLGAKALNEQFFGPGTRLTVL.

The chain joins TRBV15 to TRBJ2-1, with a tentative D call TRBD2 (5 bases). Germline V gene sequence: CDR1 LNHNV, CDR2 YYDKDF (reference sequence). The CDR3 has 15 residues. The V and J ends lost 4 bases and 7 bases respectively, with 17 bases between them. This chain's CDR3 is CATSTDWRNGNEQFF. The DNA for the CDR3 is TGTGCCACCAGCACGGACTGGCGAAACGGGAATGAGCAGTTCTTC.

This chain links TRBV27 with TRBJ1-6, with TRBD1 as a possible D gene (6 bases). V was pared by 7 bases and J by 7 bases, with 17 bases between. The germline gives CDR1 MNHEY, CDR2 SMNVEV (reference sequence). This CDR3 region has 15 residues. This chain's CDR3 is CASNSGTIGNSPLHF. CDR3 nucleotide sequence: TGTGCCAGCAACTCGGGGACAATCGGAAATTCACCCCTCCACTTT.

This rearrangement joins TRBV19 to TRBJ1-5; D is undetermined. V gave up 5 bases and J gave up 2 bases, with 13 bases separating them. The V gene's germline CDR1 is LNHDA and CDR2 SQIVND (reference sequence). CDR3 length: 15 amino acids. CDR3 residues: CASSGWTEGNQPQHF. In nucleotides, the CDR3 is TGTGCCAGTAGTGGTTGGACTGAAGGCAATCAGCCCCAGCATTTT.

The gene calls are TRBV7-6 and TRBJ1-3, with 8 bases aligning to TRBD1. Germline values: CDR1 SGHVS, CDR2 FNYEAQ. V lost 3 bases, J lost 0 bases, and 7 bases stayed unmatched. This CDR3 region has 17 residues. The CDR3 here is CASSLTTGEFSGNTIYF. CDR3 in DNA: TGTGCCAGCAGCTTGACGACAGGGGAATTCTCTGGAAACACCATATATTTT.

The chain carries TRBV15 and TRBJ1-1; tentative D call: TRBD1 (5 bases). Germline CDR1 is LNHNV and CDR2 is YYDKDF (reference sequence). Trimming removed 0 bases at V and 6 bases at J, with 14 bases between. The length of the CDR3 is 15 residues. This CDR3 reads CATSRDHPGRAEAFF. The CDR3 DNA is TGTGCCACCAGCAGAGATCATCCGGGCAGGGCTGAAGCTTTCTTT.

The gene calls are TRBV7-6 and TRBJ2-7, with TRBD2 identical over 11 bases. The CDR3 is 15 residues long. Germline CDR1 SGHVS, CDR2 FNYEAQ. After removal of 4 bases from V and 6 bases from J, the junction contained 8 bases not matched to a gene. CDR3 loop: CASSSTSGVPGEQYF. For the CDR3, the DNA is TGTGCCAGCAGCTCGACTAGCGGGGTGCCGGGCGAGCAGTACTTC.

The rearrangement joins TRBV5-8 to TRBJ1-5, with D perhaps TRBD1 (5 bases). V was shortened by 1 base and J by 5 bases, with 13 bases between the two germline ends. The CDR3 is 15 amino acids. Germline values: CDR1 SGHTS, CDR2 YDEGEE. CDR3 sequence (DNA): TGTGCCAGCAGCTTGAGGGCAGGGTATTATCAGCCCCAGCATTTT. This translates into CASSLRAGYYQPQHF.

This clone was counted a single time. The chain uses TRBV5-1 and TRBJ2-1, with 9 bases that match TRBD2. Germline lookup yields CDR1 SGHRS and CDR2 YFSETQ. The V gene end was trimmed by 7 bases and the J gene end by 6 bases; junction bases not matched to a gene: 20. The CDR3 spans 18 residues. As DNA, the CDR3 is TGCGCCAGCGCTGCCTCCCGAGGGGGGACTAGCATTACCAATGAGCAGTTCTTC. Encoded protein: CASAASRGGTSITNEQFF.

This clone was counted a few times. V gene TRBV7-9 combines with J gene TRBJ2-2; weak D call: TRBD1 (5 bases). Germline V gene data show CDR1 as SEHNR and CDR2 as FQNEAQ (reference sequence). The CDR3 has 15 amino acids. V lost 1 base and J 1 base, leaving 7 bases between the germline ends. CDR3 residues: CASSLGQGNTGELFF. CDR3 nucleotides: TGTGCCAGCAGCTTAGGGCAGGGGAACACCGGGGAGCTGTTTTTT.

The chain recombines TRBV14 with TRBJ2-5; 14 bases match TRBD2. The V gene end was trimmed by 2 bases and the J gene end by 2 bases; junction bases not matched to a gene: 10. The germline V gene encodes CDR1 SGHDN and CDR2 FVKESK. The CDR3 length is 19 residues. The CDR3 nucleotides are TGTGCCAGCAGCCAATTTCTCGGACTAGCGGGGGGAGGACAAGAGACCCAGTACTTC. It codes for CASSQFLGLAGGGQETQYF.

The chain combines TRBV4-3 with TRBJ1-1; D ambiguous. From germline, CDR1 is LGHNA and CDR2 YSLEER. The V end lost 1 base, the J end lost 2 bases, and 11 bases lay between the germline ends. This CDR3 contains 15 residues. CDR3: CASSQGFLLNTEAFF. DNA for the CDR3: TGCGCCAGCAGCCAAGGCTTTTTGCTAAACACTGAAGCTTTCTTT.

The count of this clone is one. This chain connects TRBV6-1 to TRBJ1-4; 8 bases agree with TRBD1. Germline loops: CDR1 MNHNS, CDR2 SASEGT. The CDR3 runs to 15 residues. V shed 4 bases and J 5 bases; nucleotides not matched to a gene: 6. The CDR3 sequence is CASSGQTGVNEKLFF. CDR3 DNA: TGTGCCAGCAGTGGGCAGACAGGGGTCAATGAAAAACTGTTTTTT.

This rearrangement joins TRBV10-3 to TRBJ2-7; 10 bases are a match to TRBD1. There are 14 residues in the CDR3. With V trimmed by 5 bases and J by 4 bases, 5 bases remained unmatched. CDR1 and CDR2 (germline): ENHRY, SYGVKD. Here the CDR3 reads CAISFGDRGYEQYF. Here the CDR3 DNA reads TGTGCCATCAGTTTTGGGGACAGGGGTTACGAGCAGTACTTC.

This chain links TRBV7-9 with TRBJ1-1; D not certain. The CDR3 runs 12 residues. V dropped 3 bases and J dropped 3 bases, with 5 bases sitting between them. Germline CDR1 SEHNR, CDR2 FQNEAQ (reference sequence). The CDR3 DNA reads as TGTGCCAGCAGCTTTAGTGACACTGAAGCTTTCTTT. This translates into CASSFSDTEAFF. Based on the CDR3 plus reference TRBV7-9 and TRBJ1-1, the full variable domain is DTGVSQNPRHKITKRGQNVTFRCDPISEHNRLYWYRQTLGQGPEFLTYFQNEAQLEKSRLLSDRFSAERPKGSFSTLEIQRTEQGDSAMYLCASSFSDTEAFFGQGTRLTVV.